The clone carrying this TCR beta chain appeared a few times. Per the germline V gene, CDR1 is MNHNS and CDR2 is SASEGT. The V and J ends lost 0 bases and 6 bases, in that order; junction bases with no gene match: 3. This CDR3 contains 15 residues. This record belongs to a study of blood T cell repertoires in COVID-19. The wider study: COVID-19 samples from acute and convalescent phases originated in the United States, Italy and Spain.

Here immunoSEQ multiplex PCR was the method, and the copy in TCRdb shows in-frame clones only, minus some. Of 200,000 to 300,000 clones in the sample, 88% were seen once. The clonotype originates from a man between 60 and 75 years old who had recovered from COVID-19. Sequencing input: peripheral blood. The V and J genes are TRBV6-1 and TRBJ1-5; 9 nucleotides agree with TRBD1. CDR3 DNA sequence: TGTGCCAGCAGTGAAGCTCCGACAGGGGGTCAGCCCCAGCATTTT. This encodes CASSEAPTGGQPQHF.